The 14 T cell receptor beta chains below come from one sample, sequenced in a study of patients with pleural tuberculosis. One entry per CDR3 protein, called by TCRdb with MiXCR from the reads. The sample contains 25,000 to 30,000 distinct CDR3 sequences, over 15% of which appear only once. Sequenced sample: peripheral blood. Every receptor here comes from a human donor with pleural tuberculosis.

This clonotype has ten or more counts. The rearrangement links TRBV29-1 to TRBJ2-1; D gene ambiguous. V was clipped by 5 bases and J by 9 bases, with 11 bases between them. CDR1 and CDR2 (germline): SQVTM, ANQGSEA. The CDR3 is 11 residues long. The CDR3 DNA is TGCAGCGTTTGGGCGTCACTTGAGCAGTTCTTC. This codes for CSVWASLEQFF.

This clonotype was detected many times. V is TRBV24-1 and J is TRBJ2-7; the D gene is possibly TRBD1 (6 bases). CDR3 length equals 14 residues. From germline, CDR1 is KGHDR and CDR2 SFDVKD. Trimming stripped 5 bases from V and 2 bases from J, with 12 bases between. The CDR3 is CATSARTAAYEQYF. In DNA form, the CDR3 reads TGTGCCACCAGTGCTAGGACAGCCGCCTACGAGCAGTACTTC.

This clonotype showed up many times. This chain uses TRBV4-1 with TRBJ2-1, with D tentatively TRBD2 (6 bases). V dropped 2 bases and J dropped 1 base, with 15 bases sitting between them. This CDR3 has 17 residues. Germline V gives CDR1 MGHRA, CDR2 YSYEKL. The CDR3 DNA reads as TGCGCCAGCAGCCAACCTCGACTAGTTGGATCCTACAATGAGCAGTTCTTC. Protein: CASSQPRLVGSYNEQFF.

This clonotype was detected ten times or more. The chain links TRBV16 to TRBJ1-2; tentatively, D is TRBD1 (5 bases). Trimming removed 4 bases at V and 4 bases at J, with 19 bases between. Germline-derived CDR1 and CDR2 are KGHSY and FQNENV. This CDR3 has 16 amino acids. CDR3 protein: CASSLITGRTAYGYTF. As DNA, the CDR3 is TGTGCCAGCAGCCTAATAACGGGACGGACCGCCTATGGCTACACCTTC.

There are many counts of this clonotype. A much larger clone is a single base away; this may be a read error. The CDR3 DNA reads as TGTGTCAGCAGCTTAGGTGGGGGTTTAAATCAGCCCCAGCATTTT. This translates into CVSSLGGGLNQPQHF. The gene calls are TRBV7-2 and TRBJ1-5, with TRBD1 as a possible D gene (5 bases). CDR3 length: 15 amino acids. Germline assignment: CDR1 SGHTA and CDR2 FQGNSA.

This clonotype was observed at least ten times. The DNA for the CDR3 is TGTGCCAGCAGCTTGGTGTACACTGAAGCTTTCTTT. This sequence encodes CASSLVYTEAFF. The V and J genes are TRBV5-6 and TRBJ1-1; D is ambiguous. This CDR3 has 12 amino acids. V was trimmed by 0 bases and J by 3 bases, leaving 3 bases between them. CDR1 SGHDT and CDR2 YYEEEE come from the germline V gene. Full variable domain (rest looked up from reference TRBV5-6 and TRBJ1-1): DAGVTQSPTHLIKTRGQQVTLRCSPKSGHDTVSWYQQALGQGPQFIFQYYEEEERQRGNFPDRFSGHQFPNYSSELNVNALLLGDSALYLCASSLVYTEAFFGQGTRLTVV.

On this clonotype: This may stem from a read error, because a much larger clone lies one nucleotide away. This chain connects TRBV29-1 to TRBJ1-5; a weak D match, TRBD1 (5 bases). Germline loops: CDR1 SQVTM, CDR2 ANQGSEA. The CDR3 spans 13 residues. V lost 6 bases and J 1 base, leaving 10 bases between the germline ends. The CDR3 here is CSVPRDSNQPQHF. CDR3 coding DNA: TGCAGCGTCCCCCGGGACAGCAATCAGCCCCAGCATTTT.

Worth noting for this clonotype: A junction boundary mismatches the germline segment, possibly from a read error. The CDR3 is CAISQKRGGNTIYF. CDR3 in DNA: TGTGCCATCAGCCAAAAAAGGGGTGGAAACACCATATATTTT. The chain links TRBV3-1 to TRBJ1-3; tentative D call: TRBD1 (5 bases). Germline loops: CDR1 LGHDT, CDR2 YNNKEL (reference sequence). This CDR3 comprises 14 residues. Drawing the rest from reference TRBV3-1 and TRBJ1-3, the complete variable domain is DTAVSQTPKYLVTQMGNDKSIKCEQNLGHDTMYWYKQDSKKFLKIMFSYNNKELIINETVPNRFSPKSPDKAHLNLHINSLELGDSAVYFCAISQKRGGNTIYFGEGSWLTVV.

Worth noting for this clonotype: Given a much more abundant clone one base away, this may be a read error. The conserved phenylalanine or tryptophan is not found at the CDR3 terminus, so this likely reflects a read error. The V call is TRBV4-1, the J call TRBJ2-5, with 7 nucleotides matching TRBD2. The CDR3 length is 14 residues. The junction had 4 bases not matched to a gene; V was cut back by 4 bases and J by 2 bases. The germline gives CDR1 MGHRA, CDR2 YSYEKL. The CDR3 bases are TGCGCCAGCAGCCCCCCCGGGGGGCAAGAGACCCAGTACGTC. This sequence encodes CASSPPGGQETQYV.

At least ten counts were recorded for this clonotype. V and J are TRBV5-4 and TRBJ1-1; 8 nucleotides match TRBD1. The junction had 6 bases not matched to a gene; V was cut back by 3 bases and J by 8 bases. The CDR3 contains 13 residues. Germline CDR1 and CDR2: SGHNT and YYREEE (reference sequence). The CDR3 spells CASSYTGGGEAFF. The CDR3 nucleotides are TGTGCCAGCAGCTACACAGGGGGAGGGGAAGCTTTCTTT. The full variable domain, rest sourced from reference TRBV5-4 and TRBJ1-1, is ETGVTQSPTHLIKTRGQQVTLRCSSQSGHNTVSWYQQALGQGPQFIFQYYREEENGRGNFPPRFSGLQFPNYSSELNVNALELDDSALYLCASSYTGGGEAFFGQGTRLTVV.

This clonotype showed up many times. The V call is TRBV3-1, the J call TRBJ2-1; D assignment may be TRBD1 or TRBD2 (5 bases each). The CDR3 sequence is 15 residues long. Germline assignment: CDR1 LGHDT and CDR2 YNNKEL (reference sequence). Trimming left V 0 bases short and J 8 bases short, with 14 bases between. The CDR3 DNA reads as TGTGCCAGCAGCCAAGATTCGGGGCCGTGGGATGAGCAGTTCTTC. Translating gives CASSQDSGPWDEQFF.

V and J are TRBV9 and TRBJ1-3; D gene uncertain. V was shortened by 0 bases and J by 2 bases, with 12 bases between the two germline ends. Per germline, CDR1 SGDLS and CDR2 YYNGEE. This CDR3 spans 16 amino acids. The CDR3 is CASSVAMVWPGNTIYF. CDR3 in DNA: TGTGCCAGCAGCGTAGCTATGGTTTGGCCTGGAAACACCATATATTTT.

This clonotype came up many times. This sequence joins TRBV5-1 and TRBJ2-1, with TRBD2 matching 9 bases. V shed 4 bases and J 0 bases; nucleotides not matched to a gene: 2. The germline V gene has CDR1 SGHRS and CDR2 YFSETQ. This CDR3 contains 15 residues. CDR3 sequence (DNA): TGCGCCAGCAGCGGTAGCGGGAGCTCCTACAATGAGCAGTTCTTC. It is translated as CASSGSGSSYNEQFF.

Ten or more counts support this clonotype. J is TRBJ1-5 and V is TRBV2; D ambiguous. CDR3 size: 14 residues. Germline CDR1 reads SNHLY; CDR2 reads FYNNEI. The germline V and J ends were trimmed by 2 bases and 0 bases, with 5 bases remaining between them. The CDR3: CASSEQLSNQPQHF. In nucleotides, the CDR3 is TGTGCCAGCAGTGAACAGCTTAGCAATCAGCCCCAGCATTTT. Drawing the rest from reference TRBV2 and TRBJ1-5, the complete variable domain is EPEVTQTPSHQVTQMGQEVILRCVPISNHLYFYWYRQILGQKVEFLVSFYNNEISEKSEIFDDQFSVERPDGSNFTLKIRSTKLEDSAMYFCASSEQLSNQPQHFGDGTRLSIL.